This is a list of T cell receptor beta chains from one sample in a study of T cells after posttransplantation cyclophosphamide. Repertoires were generated with immunoSEQ multiplex PCR, while TCRdb's copy carries only in-frame clones and drops some. There are around 44,000 clones in the sample, none observed a single time. The sequenced sample consisted of PBMCs. The receptors stem from a man aged 40-55 years in good health, CMV-negative, and a related stem cell transplant donor. CDR3s include the opening cysteine and the closing phenylalanine or tryptophan. D genes are given only for firm matches. Some rows have no size entry. The others give once, few or many, or a class for an expanded clone.

j_gene,v_gene,abundance,d_gene,CDR3aa,CDR3nt
TRBJ2-2,TRBV19,many,TRBD2,CASSIWASGGTGELFF,TGTGCCAGTAGTATATGGGCTAGCGGCGGGACCGGGGAGCTGTTTTTT
TRBJ2-5,TRBV7-8,-,TRBD2,CASSFRGGSGETQYF,TGTGCCAGCAGCTTTCGAGGCGGGAGTGGCGAGACCCAGTACTTC
TRBJ2-5,TRBV11-3,-,-,CASSFGGVGETQYF,TGTGCCAGCAGCTTCGGCGGGGTGGGAGAGACCCAGTACTTC
TRBJ1-1,TRBV19,many,-,CASSIPSGDKQAFF,TGTGCCAGTAGTATTCCCTCTGGGGACAAACAAGCTTTCTTT
TRBJ1-2,TRBV4-1,many,TRBD1,CASSQGISGTGFPHYGYTF,TGCGCCAGCAGCCAAGGAATATCCGGGACAGGGTTCCCTCACTATGGCTACACCTTC
TRBJ1-5,TRBV7-9,many,TRBD1,CASSFYRGDSEQPQHF,TGTGCCAGCAGCTTTTACAGGGGAGATTCTGAGCAGCCCCAGCATTTT
TRBJ1-6,TRBV5-1,many,TRBD1,CASSLAGVGTGKNSPLHF,TGCGCCAGCAGCTTGGCCGGAGTTGGGACAGGGAAAAATTCACCCCTCCACTTT
TRBJ1-3,TRBV7-9,many,-,CASSPGETGNTIYF,TGTGCCAGCAGCCCCGGGGAGACTGGAAACACCATATATTTT
TRBJ2-1,TRBV6-5,many,-,CASSYADGSYNEQFF,TGTGCCAGCAGTTACGCAGACGGGTCCTACAATGAGCAGTTCTTC
TRBJ2-3,TRBV5-5,few,TRBD1,CASSLAALGTGDTDTQYF,TGTGCCAGCAGCTTGGCAGCCTTGGGGACAGGAGACACAGATACGCAGTATTTT
TRBJ1-3,TRBV27,many,TRBD1,CASGSPGQGITGNTIYF,TGTGCCAGCGGGTCTCCGGGACAGGGTATTACTGGAAACACCATATATTTT
TRBJ2-1,TRBV5-8,many,TRBD1,CASSLARTGVNEQFF,TGTGCCAGCAGCTTGGCTCGGACAGGGGTCAATGAGCAGTTCTTC
TRBJ1-3,TRBV29-1,many,-,CSVVLADTIYF,TGCAGCGTTGTCCTGGCGGACACCATATATTTT
TRBJ2-3,TRBV5-4,-,TRBD2,CASSRRVIAGTTTDTQYF,TGTGCCAGCAGTCGTCGGGTGATAGCGGGGACTACCACAGATACGCAGTATTTT
TRBJ2-3,TRBV5-1,-,-,CASSLDRTSTDTQYF,TGCGCCAGCAGCTTGGACAGGACAAGCACAGATACGCAGTATTTT
TRBJ2-7,TRBV2,many,TRBD1,CASEGQGSYEQYF,TGTGCCAGCGAGGGACAGGGGTCCTACGAGCAGTACTTC
TRBJ2-1,TRBV14,many,TRBD2,CASSRRPSGGPYNEQFF,TGTGCCAGCAGCCGCCGCCCTAGCGGGGGCCCCTACAATGAGCAGTTCTTC
TRBJ2-5,TRBV6-6,-,TRBD1,CASSSFTGDETQYF,TGTGCCAGCAGTTCTTTCACAGGGGATGAGACCCAGTACTTC
TRBJ2-2,TRBV6-1,-,-,CASSERPGTGELFF,TGTGCCAGCAGTGAAAGACCGGGGACCGGGGAGCTGTTTTTT
TRBJ2-1,TRBV11-2,many,TRBD1,CASTKEGAYYNEQFF,TGTGCCAGCACCAAAGAGGGGGCCTACTACAATGAGCAGTTCTTC
TRBJ1-1,TRBV6-5,few,-,CASSTEVDSHEGFF,TGTGCCAGCAGTACTGAAGTGGACAGCCATGAAGGTTTCTTT
TRBJ1-1,TRBV5-1,many,-,CASSLGAGAEAFF,TGCGCCAGCAGCTTAGGCGCGGGGGCTGAAGCTTTCTTT
TRBJ2-3,TRBV4-1,many,-,CASSQEGLVADTQYF,TGCGCCAGCAGCCAAGAGGGTCTAGTAGCAGATACGCAGTATTTT
TRBJ1-3,TRBV5-6,many,-,CASSLGARGDSGNTIYF,TGTGCCAGCAGCTTGGGGGCCAGGGGTGACTCTGGAAACACCATATATTTT
TRBJ2-2,TRBV5-4,many,TRBD2,CASSWVAGATGNTGELFF,TGTGCCAGCAGCTGGGTAGCGGGAGCGACGGGAAACACCGGGGAGCTGTTTTTT
TRBJ1-5,TRBV19,-,-,CASSAGTDSNQPQHF,TGTGCCAGTAGTGCCGGAACAGATAGCAATCAGCCCCAGCATTTT
TRBJ2-7,TRBV21-1,few,-,CASSKGGWASRDRGTKPSYEQYF,TGTGCCAGCAGCAAAGGGGGCTGGGCATCCCGGGACAGGGGCACCAAACCCTCCTACGAGCAGTACTTC
TRBJ2-5,TRBV7-2,many,TRBD1,CASRLRGGQGRETQYF,TGTGCCAGCAGACTTAGAGGGGGACAGGGGAGGGAGACCCAGTACTTC
TRBJ2-5,TRBV5-1,few,TRBD1,CASSLGQGAETQYF,TGCGCCAGCAGCTTGGGACAGGGGGCTGAGACCCAGTACTTC
TRBJ2-1,TRBV5-1,many,TRBD1,CASSLWDSNNEQFF,TGCGCCAGCAGCTTGTGGGACAGTAACAATGAGCAGTTCTTC
TRBJ2-1,TRBV25-1,few,TRBD2,CASSESGGSYNEQFF,TGTGCCAGCAGTGAATCGGGGGGATCCTACAATGAGCAGTTCTTC
TRBJ1-5,TRBV6-1,many,TRBD1,CASRQTGVSNQPQHF,TGTGCCAGCAGGCAAACAGGGGTGAGCAATCAGCCCCAGCATTTT
TRBJ2-1,TRBV30,many,TRBD1,CAWRRQTGLNAGEQFF,TGTGCCTGGAGGAGACAGACAGGGCTTAACGCTGGTGAGCAGTTCTTC
TRBJ2-3,TRBV7-7,many,-,CASSLVPGDTDTQYF,TGTGCTAGCAGCTTAGTTCCAGGGGACACAGATACGCAGTATTTT
TRBJ2-2,TRBV11-3,many,-,CASSSQGDTGELFF,TGTGCCAGCAGCTCACAGGGTGACACCGGGGAGCTGTTTTTT